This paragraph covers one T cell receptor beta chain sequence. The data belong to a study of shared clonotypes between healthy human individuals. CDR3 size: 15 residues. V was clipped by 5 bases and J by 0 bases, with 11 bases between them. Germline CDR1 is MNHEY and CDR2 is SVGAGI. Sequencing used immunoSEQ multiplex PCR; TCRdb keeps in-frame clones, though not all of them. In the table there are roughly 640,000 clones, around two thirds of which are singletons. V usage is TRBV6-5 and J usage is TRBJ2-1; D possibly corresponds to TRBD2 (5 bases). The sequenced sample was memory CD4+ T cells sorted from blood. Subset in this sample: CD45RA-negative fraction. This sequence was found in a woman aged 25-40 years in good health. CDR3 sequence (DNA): TGTGCCAGCAGTCAAAGCGGAAGCTCCTACAATGAGCAGTTCTTC. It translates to CASSQSGSSYNEQFF.